This TCR beta chain was sequenced in a study of glioma-infiltrating T cells. General study results and limits: Tissue and blood shared very few CDR3 sequences.

CDR1 is MNHEY, CDR2 SVGEGT, per germline. This CDR3 has 17 residues. V lost 2 bases to trimming and J lost 0 bases, with 14 bases between them. This clonotype was counted ten times or more. Its target is unknown. Amplification of TCR alpha and beta CDR3 regions from RNA used iRepertoire nested multiplex PCR. TCRdb ran MiXCR on the multiplex PCR reads and lists one entry per CDR3 protein. This sample carries about 200,000 distinct CDR3 sequences, 32% of them seen once, and the ten largest clones take around 20%. Sample: glioma tissue, nonneoplastic brain tissue, or PBMCs (not recorded which). This TCR was sampled from a human donor with low-grade glioma or glioblastoma, undergoing nonglioma brain surgery, or in good health (not recorded which). V is TRBV6-2 or TRBV6-3 and J is TRBJ1-5, with a possible D match to TRBD1 (6 bases). CDR3 sequence reads: CASSYAGAQNSNQPQHF. In DNA form, the CDR3 reads TGTGCCAGCAGTTACGCAGGGGCCCAGAATAGCAATCAGCCCCAGCATTTT.